This T cell receptor beta chain was sequenced for a study of blood T cell repertoires in COVID-19. Study background: Some COVID-19 samples were acute and others convalescent; all came from the United States, Italy and Spain. The cDNA or gDNA used as material had been derived from T cells, B-cell-depleted T cells, or PBMCs.

As handled by the study authors: How many nucleated cells were present was estimated from reference gene primer amplification. Sequenced by immunoSEQ multiplex PCR; TCRdb stores in-frame clones only, minus some. The D gene and trimming were derived from the DNA, and the V and J assignments and clone size from that table. This table holds roughly 71,000 clones, approximately 87% found once. Trimming left V 1 base short and J 0 bases short, with 6 bases between. CDR3 length equals 14 residues. CDR1 is LGHDT, CDR2 YNNKEL, per germline (reference sequence). The genes are TRBV3-1 (or the pseudogene TRBV3-2) and TRBJ1-1; maybe TRBD1 (6 bases). This clonotype was sampled from a woman of 80 years or more with acute or convalescent COVID-19. Sequencing was performed on peripheral blood. CDR3 in amino acids: CASSQGQVNTEAFF. The CDR3 DNA reads as TGTGCCAGCAGCCAAGGACAGGTGAACACTGAAGCTTTCTTT.